The present T cell receptor beta chain was sequenced within a study of beta chain features in type 1 diabetes. General study points: Among patients, naive, central memory and Treg TCRB repertoires appeared more similar than among healthy donors. Within each of all four CD4+ subsets, Type 1 diabetes patients had TCRB CDR3s that were moderately but significantly shorter.

A sort by CD45RO/CCR7/CD25/CD127/CD95/CD27 yielded CD4+ naive, central memory, regulatory and stem cell-like memory cells. This clone showed up just a few times. Antigen unknown. Of the isolated RNA, all was reverse transcribed, and so the sequenced material was expressed TCRB transcripts. Only in-frame clones appear in the TCRdb table, and some are missing; sequencing was by immunoSEQ multiplex PCR. Found here are some 140,000 clones, around 10% of them singletons; the top ten hold over 0.6%. Material for sequencing was central memory CD4+ T cells from blood. This receptor was identified in a young man with type 1 diabetes.

CDR3 amino acids: CASSLSVGELFF. The CDR3 region has the DNA TGTGCCAGCAGCTTGTCGGTGGGGGAGCTGTTTTTT. This chain connects TRBV5-6 to TRBJ2-2; D gene ambiguous. In germline, CDR1 is SGHDT, CDR2 YYEEEE. The CDR3 extends over 12 amino acids. V was shortened by 1 base and J by 8 bases, with 6 bases between the two germline ends.